This T cell receptor beta chain was captured by sequencing in a study of T-cell memory formation after mild COVID-19. This clonotype was counted between two and nine times. The target antigen is unknown. Study-wide findings and caveats: Whereas later expanders leaned CD4+, clones contracting day 15 to 85 showed a balanced CD4/CD8 makeup. Cross-reactive memory apparently joined, as some responding clones appeared in pre-infection memory. Whether day 37 second-wave clones are SARS-CoV-2-specific was not confirmed. Researchers report contracting CD4+ clones mostly in CM and EM, with CD8+ clones in EMRA.

TCRdb re-analysed the 5' RACE reads in MiXCR, keeping a single row per CDR3 protein. The sample carries 400,000 or so distinct CDR3 sequences, 15% to 20% recorded once. Trimming at V came to 4 bases and at J to 6 bases, leaving 4 bases not matched to a gene. CDR1 and CDR2 (germline): GTSNPN, SVGIG (reference sequence). The CDR3 length is 13 residues. Sequencing used PBMCs or a T cell subset sorted from them (not recorded which). The chain uses TRBV30 and TRBJ1-2; 11 bases are a match to TRBD1. The clonotype originates from an adult woman who had mild COVID-19 (a few samples of this study predate the infection). Cell type and time point are not known. For the CDR3, the DNA is TGTGCCTGGATTGGACAGGGGGCGAATGGCTACACCTTC. Residues: CAWIGQGANGYTF.